The TCR beta chain under discussion was sequenced for a study of human T cells and chemical hapten exposure (dated by TCRdb to the early 2020s). With respect to the entire study: Libraries were combined into a pool for sequencing, and differences in TCR yield between samples came mainly from small differences in library volumes within the pool. Peripheral blood TCR repertoire changes were tracked in vivo in alopecia patients during primary and secondary sensitization to the hapten diphenylcyclopropenone (DPC). From each blood RNA sample, both TCR alpha and TCR beta chains were sequenced. Study-wide conclusions, independent of this receptor: Repeated subsampling changed both the strength of the expansion versus patch-test correlation and the threshold at which the correlation became significant. DPC sensitization did not change the number of TCRs with a frequency above 1 in 1000, and there was no evidence of changes in global repertoire structure.

Libraries were built with 5' RACE. TCRdb names Illumina MiSeq as the instrument used. During library preparation, unique molecular identifiers were attached to individual cDNA molecules so that TCRs could be counted quantitatively and reproducibly. In the authors' own workflow: A median of roughly 99,000 TCRs per sample was observed, with a range of 23,224 to 690,600. V, J and CDR3 annotation of the TCR reads was carried out using the Decombinator software suite. For PS versus PT1 abundance plots, all samples were subsampled to the same number of TCRs (28,000). TCRs were defined as expanded if absent before sensitization and observed at least eight times at the 2-week time point. Using fastp at Q25 and MiXCR, TCRdb reprocessed the public reads and kept productive beta chains. CDR3 protein duplicates are merged, each entry listing the most common genes and DNA. The V and J calls, along with clone size, are taken from TCRdb and not from the paper's own processing. For this sample the table gives under 100,000 distinct CDR3 sequences, of which around a sixth were detected only once. Of the sample, about 6.8% is held by the ten largest clones.

The CDR3 contains 14 residues, cysteine and phenylalanine counted. Only the CDR3 DNA is retained, 42 bases long and in frame from the first base. V loses 1 base, J loses 5 bases, and the germline ends lie 11 bases apart. This clonotype was counted between two and nine times. Its antigen is currently not known. Base qualities are not recorded, but no much larger clone differs from it by a single base. Total RNA was extracted from unfractionated whole blood collected in Tempus Blood RNA tubes. About five healthy volunteers acted as controls for TCR sequencing and had blood drawn at day 0, 2 weeks and 6 weeks.

This clonotype originated in a female donor in good health. Here the chain combines TRBV12-3 or TRBV12-4 and TRBJ1-1, with no reliable assignment of the D segment. DNA sequence: TGTGCCAGCAGTTTAGAGGGATTTGGGACTGAAGCTTTCTTT. Its translation reads: CASSLEGFGTEAFF.